The 22 T cell receptor beta chains in this list originate from one sample, sequenced in a study of control samples from healthy donors and cancer patients. TCRdb's table, derived via immunoSEQ multiplex PCR, lists solely in-frame clones and lacks some. This table has around 13,000 clones, around 94% appearing once. Specimen: PBMCs. The source of these receptors is an elderly man with lung cancer.

In its sample, this clone was seen once. The gene calls are TRBV7-8 and TRBJ2-1, with a weak D call TRBD1 (5 bases). The CDR3 contains 13 residues. The ends were cut back, 3 bases at V and 5 bases at J, with 8 bases in the middle. The germline gives CDR1 SGHVS, CDR2 FQNEAQ. This CDR3 is CASSLGRDNEQFF. The CDR3 region has the DNA TGTGCCAGCAGCTTGGGCAGGGACAATGAGCAGTTCTTC.

V and J are TRBV5-1 and TRBJ1-2, with D perhaps TRBD1 (6 bases). V lost 2 bases and J 8 bases, leaving 13 bases between the germline ends. Germline CDR1 SGHRS, CDR2 YFSETQ. This CDR3 comprises 13 residues. In nucleotides, the CDR3 is TGCGCCAGCAGCTTCGACGGGGGCCGAGGCTACACCTTC. It specifies CASSFDGGRGYTF.

The chain recombines TRBV10-1 with TRBJ1-5; D possibly corresponds to TRBD1 (5 bases). Germline V gene lookup returns CDR1 WNHNN and CDR2 SYGVQD (reference sequence). The CDR3 length is 13 residues. Trimming removed 6 bases from V and 3 bases from J, with 9 bases in between. CDR3 sequence reads: CASSEQVNQPQHF. The CDR3 DNA follows: TGCGCCAGCAGCGAACAGGTCAATCAGCCCCAGCATTTT.

This chain connects TRBV28 to TRBJ2-7; TRBD1 aligns across 9 bases. Germline V gives CDR1 MDHEN, CDR2 SYDVKM. There are 12 residues in the CDR3. The trim removed 2 bases at V and 12 bases at J, leaving 5 bases unmatched. CDR3 sequence (DNA): TGTGCCAGCAGTTTAACCGGGACAGGGCTGTACGTC. Protein sequence: CASSLTGTGLYV.

V gene TRBV7-9 combines with J gene TRBJ2-7, with a tentative D call TRBD2 (5 bases). This CDR3 region has 14 residues. The V and J ends lost 4 bases and 7 bases respectively, with 17 bases between them. The germline CDR1 and CDR2 sequences are SEHNR and FQNEAQ (reference sequence). This CDR3 reads CASSSMGRRREQYV. The CDR3 DNA follows: TGTGCCAGCAGCTCCATGGGCAGGAGGAGAGAGCAGTACGTC.

The gene calls are TRBV27 and TRBJ2-7, with D possibly TRBD1 on 6 matching bases. Germline V gene lookup returns CDR1 MNHEY and CDR2 SMNVEV (reference sequence). The CDR3 is 15 residues long. The germline V and J ends were trimmed by 0 bases and 3 bases, with 12 bases remaining between them. CDR3: CASSLSGGGYYEQYV. DNA for the CDR3: TGTGCCAGCAGTTTATCAGGGGGTGGTTACTACGAGCAGTACGTC.

This clone was observed once. The chain combines TRBV9 with TRBJ1-2; D is unresolved. Germline V CDR1 and CDR2: SGDLS, YYNGEE. Trimming left V 0 bases short and J 4 bases short, with 13 bases between. The CDR3 contains 15 residues. CDR3 DNA: TGTGCCAGCAGCGTAGGCATAGGCGGCTCCTATGGCTACACCTTC. This translates into CASSVGIGGSYGYTF.

The chain couples TRBV2 to TRBJ2-7; possible D gene TRBD2, 6 bases. This CDR3 has 13 amino acids. Per germline, CDR1 SNHLY and CDR2 FYNNEI. Between the trimmed V and J ends, which lost 6 bases and 7 bases, there was a span of 16 bases. The CDR3 is CASSLGRAGEQYF. CDR3 in DNA: TGTGCCAGCAGCCTGGGACGGGCGGGGGAGCAGTACTTC. Full variable domain (missing parts from reference TRBV2 and TRBJ2-7): EPEVTQTPSHQVTQMGQEVILRCVPISNHLYFYWYRQILGQKVEFLVSFYNNEISEKSEIFDDQFSVERPDGSNFTLKIRSTKLEDSAMYFCASSLGRAGEQYFGPGTRLTVT.

The chain carries TRBV15 and TRBJ1-5; 7 nucleotides match TRBD1. The CDR3 runs 16 residues. J gave up 6 bases and V 2 bases, and 10 bases lay outside the gene matches. CDR1 and CDR2 (germline): LNHNV, YYDKDF (reference sequence). As DNA, the CDR3 is TGTGCCACCAGCAGACAGGGGGGAGGAGATGGTCAGCCCCAGCATTTT. Its translation is CATSRQGGGDGQPQHF.

The V call is TRBV2, the J call TRBJ1-2; no definite D call. The germline V gene has CDR1 SNHLY and CDR2 FYNNEI. Trimming removed 4 bases from V and 5 bases from J, with 8 bases in between. The CDR3 spans 12 residues. The CDR3 protein is CASSGTAYGYTF. DNA of the CDR3: TGTGCCAGCAGTGGGACCGCGTATGGCTACACCTTC.

This rearrangement joins TRBV12-3 or TRBV12-4 to TRBJ1-4; D possibly corresponds to TRBD1 (5 bases). V was cut by 8 bases and J by 1 base, with 5 bases left in between. The CDR3 is 12 amino acids. This CDR3 reads CASGGTNEKLFF. As DNA, the CDR3 is TGTGCCAGCGGGGGAACTAATGAAAAACTGTTTTTT.

V usage is TRBV11-3 and J usage is TRBJ1-1; 9 nucleotides line up with TRBD1. With 6 bases clipped from V and 2 bases from J, the junction kept 4 bases outside the gene matches. The CDR3 is made up of 14 amino acids. CDR1 and CDR2 from the germline V gene are SGHNT and YENEEA. The chain's CDR3 is CASSYTGGNTEAFF. For the CDR3, the DNA is TGTGCCAGCAGTTATACAGGGGGCAACACTGAAGCTTTCTTT.

The chain joins TRBV18 to TRBJ1-1, with D unclear. Germline V gene data show CDR1 as KGHSH and CDR2 as LQKENI. The CDR3 is made up of 13 amino acids. Trimming took off 2 bases at V and 5 bases at J, with 9 bases between the two ends. The CDR3 sequence: CASSPSQVTEAFF. The CDR3 DNA sequence: TGTGCCAGCTCACCATCCCAAGTTACTGAAGCTTTCTTT.

The CDR3 loop is CASSLGLANEQFF. CDR3 nucleotides: TGTGCCAGCAGCCTGGGACTGGCTAATGAGCAGTTCTTC. The chain uses TRBV4-2 and TRBJ2-1; a weak D match, TRBD2 (6 bases). Germline values: CDR1 LGHNA, CDR2 YNFKEQ. CDR3 size: 13 residues. Trimming cost V 4 bases and J 7 bases, with 11 bases left between them.

V is TRBV9 and J is TRBJ2-1, with TRBD2 matching 15 bases. Looked up from germline, CDR1 is SGDLS and CDR2 is YYNGEE. The J segment lost 4 bases and the V segment lost 4 bases, leaving 3 bases of the junction unmatched. The CDR3 length is 16 residues. The CDR3 is CASSPGTSGGYNEQFF. CDR3 in DNA: TGTGCCAGCAGCCCTGGGACTAGCGGGGGGTACAATGAGCAGTTCTTC.

The chain's CDR3 is CASSQGGGREQFF. CDR3 DNA sequence: TGTGCCAGCAGCCAAGGTGGTGGACGCGAGCAGTTCTTC. The chain couples TRBV3-1 (or the pseudogene TRBV3-2) to TRBJ2-1; D unresolved. Germline lookup yields CDR1 LGHDT and CDR2 YNNKEL (reference sequence). The CDR3 has 13 amino acids. Between the trimmed V and J ends, which lost 1 base and 10 bases, there was a span of 11 bases.

The gene calls are TRBV9 and TRBJ1-3, with D unresolved. V dropped 5 bases and J dropped 0 bases, with 6 bases sitting between them. The CDR3 has 13 amino acids. CDR1 and CDR2 from the germline V gene are SGDLS and YYNGEE. CDR3 protein: CASSPDSGNTIYF. DNA for the CDR3: TGTGCCAGCAGTCCGGACTCTGGAAACACCATATATTTT.

The rearrangement joins TRBV7-2 to TRBJ1-5, with a tentative D call TRBD1 (5 bases). From germline, CDR1 is SGHTA and CDR2 FQGNSA. The CDR3 loop spans 15 amino acids. The V gene lost 5 bases and the J gene lost 0 bases, with 11 bases spanning the gap. CDR3 region: CASSPGGVSNQPQHF. The DNA for the CDR3 is TGTGCCAGCAGCCCCGGGGGGGTTAGCAATCAGCCCCAGCATTTT.

This clone came up a few times. CDR3 protein: CASSPRGDRDISGNTIYF. The CDR3 DNA sequence: TGTGCCAGCAGCCCCCGCGGGGACAGGGACATCTCTGGAAACACCATATATTTT. The chain is built from TRBV7-9 and TRBJ1-3; TRBD1 aligns across 9 bases. The V gene's germline CDR1 is SEHNR and CDR2 FQNEAQ (reference sequence). Trimming removed 5 bases from V and 0 bases from J; junction bases left unmatched: 11. CDR3 length: 18 amino acids.

The chain combines TRBV10-3 with TRBJ1-1; 12 positions agree with TRBD1. V dropped 4 bases and J dropped 11; count of bases not matched to a gene: 11. CDR1 ENHRY and CDR2 SYGVKD come from the germline V gene. This CDR3 contains 15 residues. The CDR3 region is CAISAGTGGGTMAFF. CDR3 DNA: TGTGCCATCAGTGCGGGGACAGGGGGCGGAACGATGGCTTTCTTT.

This rearrangement joins TRBV5-1 to TRBJ1-2, with D possibly being TRBD1 (5 bases). Trimming stripped 9 bases from V and 4 bases from J, with 28 bases between. This CDR3 has 17 residues. Germline V gene lookup returns CDR1 SGHRS and CDR2 YFSETQ. The CDR3 sequence: CATEPGVGGRNGYGYTF. For the CDR3, the DNA is TGCGCCACCGAGCCTGGGGTCGGGGGAAGGAATGGCTATGGCTACACCTTC. Full variable domain (outside the CDR3, taken from reference TRBV5-1 and TRBJ1-2): KAGVTQTPRYLIKTRGQQVTLSCSPISGHRSVSWYQQTPGQGLQFLFEYFSETQRNKGNFPGRFSGRQFSNSRSEMNVSTLELGDSALYLCATEPGVGGRNGYGYTFGSGTRLTVV.

The table lists this clone with a few counts. The CDR3: CATSATSLGTDTQYF. In DNA, the CDR3 is TGTGCCACCAGTGCCACGAGTCTTGGCACAGATACGCAGTATTTT. This chain uses TRBV24-1 with TRBJ2-3; D remains unclear. Germline V gives CDR1 KGHDR, CDR2 SFDVKD. The V end was cut by 5 bases, the J end by 1 base, with 12 bases between. The length of the CDR3 is 15 residues.